This T cell receptor beta chain was recorded in a study of HIV-infected patients and healthy controls. Findings and limits, study-wide: CMV-associated CDR3s mostly grew nonsignificantly during therapy, while HIV-associated CDR3s declined significantly. CDR3 sharing between individuals was lower in HIV-infected patients than in healthy controls.

This clonotype was counted a few times. The antigen remains undetermined. All unsorted peripheral T cells were captured because whole blood was used without fractionation. Alpha and beta constant-region primers primed reverse transcription of approximately 0.55 ug RNA. Alpha and beta chain libraries were made separately by chain-specific third strand synthesis with multiplexing indices. TCRdb reanalysed the 5' RACE reads using MiXCR and keeps one entry per CDR3 protein. The sample holds about 10,000 distinct CDR3 sequences, over 7.5% seen once. The CDR3 runs to 14 residues. V was cut by 3 bases and J by 7 bases, with 16 bases left in between. The germline V gene encodes CDR1 SQVTM and CDR2 ANQGSEA.

The chain has TRBV29-1 and TRBJ2-1; possibly TRBD2 for D (6 bases). The TCR originated in an adult in good health. Material for sequencing was blood. The CDR3 bases are TGCAGCGTTGAGACTAGAAGGTTTGATAATGAGCAGTTCTTC. Protein product: CSVETRRFDNEQFF.